One and the same sample provided the 9 T cell receptor beta chains below, sequenced in a study of T cell repertoires in aging, cancer and after chemotherapy. TCR beta rearrangements were amplified from peripheral blood genomic DNA. Multiplex touch-down PCR with TRB-A/B primers amplified rearranged V-D-J TRB sequences. MiXCR, run by TCRdb on the multiplex PCR reads, gives a single entry per CDR3 protein. The sample consists of over 8,000 distinct CDR3 sequences, less than 45% of them appearing once. The sample comprised blood. These receptors all stem from a human donor in good health.

This clonotype was found once. CDR3 nucleotides: TGTGCCAGCTCCCAAGGACAGACCTCTGGAAACACCATATATTTT. Translating gives CASSQGQTSGNTIYF. The rearrangement joins TRBV18 to TRBJ1-3, with D tentatively TRBD1 (6 bases). V lost 6 bases to trimming and J lost 0 bases, with 12 bases between them. Germline values: CDR1 KGHSH, CDR2 LQKENI. The CDR3 is 15 amino acids. The variable domain in full, with the rest retrieved from reference TRBV18 and TRBJ1-3, is NAGVMQNPRHLVRRRGQEARLRCSPMKGHSHVYWYRQLPEEGLKFMVYLQKENIIDESGMPKERFSAEFPKEGPSILRIQQVVRGDSAAYFCASSQGQTSGNTIYFGEGSWLTVV.

The rearrangement joins TRBV28 to TRBJ2-7; perhaps TRBD1 as D (6 bases). From germline, CDR1 is MDHEN and CDR2 SYDVKM. V was cut by 7 bases and J by 1 base, with 14 bases left in between. The length of the CDR3 is 14 residues. The CDR3, as DNA: TGTGCCAGCAATCCCCGCAGGGGTTCCTACGAGCAGTACGTC. Translated, it gives CASNPRRGSYEQYV.

This clonotype showed up just a few times. This chain links TRBV7-2 with TRBJ1-2, with D uncertain. Germline CDR1 reads SGHTA; CDR2 reads FQGNSA. The CDR3 runs 12 residues. Deletions cut 5 bases from V and 6 bases from J, with 10 bases between. The CDR3 nucleotides read TGTGCCAGCAGCGCAAGCGGAGATGGCTACACCTTC. It specifies CASSASGDGYTF. Full variable domain (missing parts from reference TRBV7-2 and TRBJ1-2): GAGVSQSPSNKVTEKGKDVELRCDPISGHTALYWYRQSLGQGLEFLIYFQGNSAPDKSGLPSDRFSAERTGGSVSTLTIQRTQQEDSAVYLCASSASGDGYTFGSGTRLTVV.

CDR3 region: CASSLGTSGGASTDTQYF. In DNA form, the CDR3 reads TGTGCCAGCAGTTTAGGGACTAGCGGGGGAGCTAGCACAGATACGCAGTATTTT. This rearrangement joins TRBV12-3 or TRBV12-4 to TRBJ2-3; TRBD2 aligns across 13 bases. Trimming removed 1 base from V and 0 bases from J; junction bases left unmatched: 4. There are 18 residues in the CDR3.

This sequence joins TRBV24-1 and TRBJ2-3; tentatively, D is TRBD1 (6 bases). This CDR3 has 16 amino acids. With 2 bases removed from V and 3 bases from J, the gap between germline ends came to 14 bases. CDR1 is KGHDR, CDR2 SFDVKD, per germline. The CDR3 is CATSDSGRGTTDTQYF. The CDR3 DNA reads TGTGCCACCAGTGATTCCGGCAGGGGAACGACAGATACGCAGTATTTT.

The J gene is TRBJ2-5, the V gene TRBV20-1; 7 bases agree with TRBD1. In germline, CDR1 is DFQATT, CDR2 SNEGSKA (reference sequence). Trimming cost V 4 bases and J 3 bases; bases outside gene matches: 5. The CDR3 runs to 13 residues. The CDR3 sequence is CSAILDREETQYF. The CDR3 DNA follows: TGCAGTGCTATCCTCGACAGGGAAGAGACCCAGTACTTC.

The V gene is TRBV7-9, the J gene TRBJ2-1; no firm D call. The CDR3 runs to 13 residues. Germline CDR1 is SEHNR and CDR2 is FQNEAQ (reference sequence). V was pared by 1 base and J by 4 bases, with 5 bases between. The CDR3 region is CASSLVGYNEQFF. The CDR3 nucleotides read TGTGCCAGCAGCTTAGTAGGGTACAATGAGCAGTTCTTC.

J is TRBJ2-5 and V is TRBV30; 9 nucleotides match TRBD1. The trim removed 5 bases at V and 4 bases at J, leaving 8 bases unmatched. The V gene's germline CDR1 is GTSNPN and CDR2 SVGIG (reference sequence). This CDR3 contains 14 residues. In nucleotides, the CDR3 is TGTGCCTGGGGTTCCGGGACAGGGTTAGAGACCCAGTACTTC. Translating it yields CAWGSGTGLETQYF.

This chain connects TRBV5-5 to TRBJ1-2; the match to TRBD1 covers 8 bases. Germline V gene data show CDR1 as SGHKS and CDR2 as YYEKEE (reference sequence). This CDR3 is built from 15 residues. Losses at the gene ends were 4 bases for V and 1 base for J; bases not matched to a gene: 6. CDR3 in amino acids: CASSPWTGNNYGYTF. CDR3 DNA sequence: TGTGCCAGCAGCCCCTGGACAGGGAATAACTATGGCTACACCTTC.